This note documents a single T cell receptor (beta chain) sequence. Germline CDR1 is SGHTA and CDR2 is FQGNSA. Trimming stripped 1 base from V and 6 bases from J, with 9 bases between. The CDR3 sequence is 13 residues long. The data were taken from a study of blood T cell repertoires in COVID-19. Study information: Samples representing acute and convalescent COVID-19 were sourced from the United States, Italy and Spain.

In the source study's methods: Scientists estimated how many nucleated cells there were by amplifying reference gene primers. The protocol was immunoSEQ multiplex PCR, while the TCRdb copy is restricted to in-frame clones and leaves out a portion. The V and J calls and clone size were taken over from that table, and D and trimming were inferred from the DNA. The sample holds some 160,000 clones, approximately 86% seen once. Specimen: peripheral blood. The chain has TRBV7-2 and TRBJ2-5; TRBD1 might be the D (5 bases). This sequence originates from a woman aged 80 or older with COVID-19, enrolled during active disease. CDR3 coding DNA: TGTGCCAGCAGCTTAGGACAGACCCAGACCCAGTACTTC. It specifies CASSLGQTQTQYF.